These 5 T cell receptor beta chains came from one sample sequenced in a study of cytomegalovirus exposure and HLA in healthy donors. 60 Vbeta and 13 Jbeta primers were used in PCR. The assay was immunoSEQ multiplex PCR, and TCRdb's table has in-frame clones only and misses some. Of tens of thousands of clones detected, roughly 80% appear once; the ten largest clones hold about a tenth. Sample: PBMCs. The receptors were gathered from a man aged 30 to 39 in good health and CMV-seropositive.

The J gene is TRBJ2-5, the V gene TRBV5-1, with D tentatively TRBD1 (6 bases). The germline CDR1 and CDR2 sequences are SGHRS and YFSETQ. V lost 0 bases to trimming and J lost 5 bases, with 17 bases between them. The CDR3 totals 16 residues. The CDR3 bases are TGCGCCAGCAGCTTGGCAATAAACAGGGACGGGGAGACCCAGTACTTC. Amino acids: CASSLAINRDGETQYF.

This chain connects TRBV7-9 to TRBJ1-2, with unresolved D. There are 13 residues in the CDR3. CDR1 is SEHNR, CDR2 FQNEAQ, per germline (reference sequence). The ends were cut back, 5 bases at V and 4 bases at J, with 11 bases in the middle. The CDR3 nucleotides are TGTGCCAGCAGCCAAGATAACTCCTATGGCTACACCTTC. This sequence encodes CASSQDNSYGYTF.

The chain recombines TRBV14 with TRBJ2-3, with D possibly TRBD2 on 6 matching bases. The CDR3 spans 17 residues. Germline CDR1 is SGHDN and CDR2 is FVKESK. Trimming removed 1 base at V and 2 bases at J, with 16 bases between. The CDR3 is CASSQAVDYRITDTQYF. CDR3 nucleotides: TGTGCCAGCAGCCAAGCAGTGGACTACAGGATCACAGATACGCAGTATTTT.

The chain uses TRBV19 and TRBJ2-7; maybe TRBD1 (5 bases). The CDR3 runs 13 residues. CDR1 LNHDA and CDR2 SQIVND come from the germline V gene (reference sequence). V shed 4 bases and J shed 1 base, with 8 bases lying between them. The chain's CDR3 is CASSTDSSYEQYF. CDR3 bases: TGTGCCAGTAGTACAGACAGTTCCTACGAGCAGTACTTC.

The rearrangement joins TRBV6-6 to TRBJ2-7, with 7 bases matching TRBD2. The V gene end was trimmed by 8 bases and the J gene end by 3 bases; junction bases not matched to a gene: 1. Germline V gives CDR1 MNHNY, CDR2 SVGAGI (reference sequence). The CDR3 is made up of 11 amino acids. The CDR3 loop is CASQRGYEQYF. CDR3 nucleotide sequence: TGTGCCAGCCAGCGGGGCTACGAGCAGTACTTC.